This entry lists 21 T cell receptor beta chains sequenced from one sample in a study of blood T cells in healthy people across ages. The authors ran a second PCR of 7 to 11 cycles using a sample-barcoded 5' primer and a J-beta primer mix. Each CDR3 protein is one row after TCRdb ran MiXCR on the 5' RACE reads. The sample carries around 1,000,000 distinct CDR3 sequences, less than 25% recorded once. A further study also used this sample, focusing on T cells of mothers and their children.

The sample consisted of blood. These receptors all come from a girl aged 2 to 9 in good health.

The CDR3 sequence: CASSSRTSAITINEQFF. The CDR3 DNA sequence: TGTGCCAGCAGCTCACGGACTAGCGCGATCACGATTAATGAGCAGTTCTTC. V gene TRBV7-9 combines with J gene TRBJ2-1, with 9 positions matching TRBD2. Germline V CDR1 and CDR2: SEHNR, FQNEAQ (reference sequence). Trimming at V came to 4 bases and at J to 7 bases, leaving 14 bases not matched to a gene. This CDR3 is 17 amino acids long.

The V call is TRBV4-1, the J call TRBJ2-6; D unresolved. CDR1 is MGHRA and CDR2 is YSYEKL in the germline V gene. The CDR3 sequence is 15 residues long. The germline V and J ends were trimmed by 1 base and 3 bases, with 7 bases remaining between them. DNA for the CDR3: TGCGCCAGCAGCCAAGGTATAGTTGGGGCCAACGTCCTGACTTTC. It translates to CASSQGIVGANVLTF.

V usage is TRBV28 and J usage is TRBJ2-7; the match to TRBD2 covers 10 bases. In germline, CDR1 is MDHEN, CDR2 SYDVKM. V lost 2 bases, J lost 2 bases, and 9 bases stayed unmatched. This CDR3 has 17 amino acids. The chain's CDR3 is CASSLTYEAGGPYEQYF. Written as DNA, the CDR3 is TGTGCCAGCAGTTTAACCTACGAAGCGGGAGGGCCCTACGAGCAGTACTTC.

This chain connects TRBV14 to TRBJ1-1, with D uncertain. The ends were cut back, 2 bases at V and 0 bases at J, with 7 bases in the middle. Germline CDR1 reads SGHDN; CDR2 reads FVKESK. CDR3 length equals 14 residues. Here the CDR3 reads CASSQYRMNTEAFF. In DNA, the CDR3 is TGTGCCAGCAGCCAATACCGCATGAACACTGAAGCTTTCTTT.

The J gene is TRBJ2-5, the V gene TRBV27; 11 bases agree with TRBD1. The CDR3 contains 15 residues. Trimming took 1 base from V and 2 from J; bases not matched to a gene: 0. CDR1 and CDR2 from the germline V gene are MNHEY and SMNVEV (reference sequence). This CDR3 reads CASSLWDRGQETQYF. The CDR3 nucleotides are TGTGCCAGCAGTTTATGGGACAGGGGGCAAGAGACCCAGTACTTC.

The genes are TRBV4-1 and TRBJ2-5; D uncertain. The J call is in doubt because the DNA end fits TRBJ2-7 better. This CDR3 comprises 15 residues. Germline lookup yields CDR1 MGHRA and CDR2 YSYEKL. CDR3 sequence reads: CASSQEDRIIYEQYF. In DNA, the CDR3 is TGCGCCAGCAGCCAAGAGGATCGGATTATCTACGAGCAGTACTTC.

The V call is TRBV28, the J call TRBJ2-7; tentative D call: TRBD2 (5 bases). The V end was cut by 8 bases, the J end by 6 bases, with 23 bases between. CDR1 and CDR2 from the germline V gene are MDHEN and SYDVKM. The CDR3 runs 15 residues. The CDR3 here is CASDSHVLGEREQYF. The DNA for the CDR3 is TGTGCCAGCGATTCACATGTCCTCGGGGAACGCGAGCAGTACTTC.

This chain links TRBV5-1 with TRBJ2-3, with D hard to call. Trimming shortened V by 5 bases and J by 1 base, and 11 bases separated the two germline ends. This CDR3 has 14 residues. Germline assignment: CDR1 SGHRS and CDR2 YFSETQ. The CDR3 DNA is TGCGCCAGCAGGAAGGGCTATGGCACAGATACGCAGTATTTT. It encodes CASRKGYGTDTQYF.

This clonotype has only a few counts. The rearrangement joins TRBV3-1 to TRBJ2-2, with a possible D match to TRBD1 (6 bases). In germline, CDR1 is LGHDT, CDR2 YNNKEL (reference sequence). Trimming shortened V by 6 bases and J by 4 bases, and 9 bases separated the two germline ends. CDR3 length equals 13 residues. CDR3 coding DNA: TGTGCCAGCAGGGACAGTCGCACCGGGGAGCTGTTTTTT. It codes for CASRDSRTGELFF.

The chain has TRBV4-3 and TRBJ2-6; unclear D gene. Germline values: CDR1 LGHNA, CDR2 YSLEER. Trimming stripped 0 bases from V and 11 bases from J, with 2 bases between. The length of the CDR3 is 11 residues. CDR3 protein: CASSQDDVLTF. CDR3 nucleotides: TGCGCCAGCAGCCAAGATGACGTCCTGACTTTC.

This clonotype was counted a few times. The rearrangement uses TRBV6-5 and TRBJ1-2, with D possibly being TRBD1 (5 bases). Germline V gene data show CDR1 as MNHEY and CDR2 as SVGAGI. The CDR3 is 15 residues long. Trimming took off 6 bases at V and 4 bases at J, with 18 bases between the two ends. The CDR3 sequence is CASRGVYLGLYGYTF. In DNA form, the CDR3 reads TGTGCCAGCAGGGGGGTTTACTTGGGCCTCTATGGCTACACCTTC.

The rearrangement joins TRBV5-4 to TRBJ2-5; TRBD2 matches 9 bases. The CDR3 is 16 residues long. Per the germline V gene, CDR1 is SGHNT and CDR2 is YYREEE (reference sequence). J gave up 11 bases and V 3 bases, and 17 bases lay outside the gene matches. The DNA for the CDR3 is TGTGCCAGCAGCTCAGCGGGGGGCCGACCTGAGGGAGAGCAGTACTTC. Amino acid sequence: CASSSAGGRPEGEQYF.

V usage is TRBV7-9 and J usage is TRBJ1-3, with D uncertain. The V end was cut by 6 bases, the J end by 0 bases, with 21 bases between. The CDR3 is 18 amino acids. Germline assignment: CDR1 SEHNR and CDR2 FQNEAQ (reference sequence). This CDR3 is CASSARVADESSGNTIYF. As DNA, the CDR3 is TGTGCCAGCAGTGCGAGAGTTGCCGACGAAAGCTCTGGAAACACCATATATTTT.

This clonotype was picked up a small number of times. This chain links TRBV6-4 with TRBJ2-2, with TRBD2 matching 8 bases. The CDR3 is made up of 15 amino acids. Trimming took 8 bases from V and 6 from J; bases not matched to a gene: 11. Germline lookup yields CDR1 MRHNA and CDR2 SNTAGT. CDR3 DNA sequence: TGTGCCAGCGGGGGAGCGGGAGAGGCGTCCGGGGAGCTGTTTTTT. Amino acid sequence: CASGGAGEASGELFF.

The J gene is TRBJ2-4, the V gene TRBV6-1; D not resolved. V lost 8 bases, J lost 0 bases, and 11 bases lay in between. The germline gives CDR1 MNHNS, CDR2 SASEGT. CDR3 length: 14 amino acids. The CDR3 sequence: CASDPEGAKNIQYF. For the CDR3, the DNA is TGTGCCAGCGACCCCGAAGGAGCCAAAAACATTCAGTACTTC.

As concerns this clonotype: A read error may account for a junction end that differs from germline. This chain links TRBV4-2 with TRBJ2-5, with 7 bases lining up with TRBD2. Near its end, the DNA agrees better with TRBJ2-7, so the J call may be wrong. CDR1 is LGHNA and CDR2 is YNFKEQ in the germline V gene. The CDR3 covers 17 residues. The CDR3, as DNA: TGTGCTAGCAGCCAAGTTCGGCTAGCGGAGAACTCCTACGAGCAGTACTTC. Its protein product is CASSQVRLAENSYEQYF.

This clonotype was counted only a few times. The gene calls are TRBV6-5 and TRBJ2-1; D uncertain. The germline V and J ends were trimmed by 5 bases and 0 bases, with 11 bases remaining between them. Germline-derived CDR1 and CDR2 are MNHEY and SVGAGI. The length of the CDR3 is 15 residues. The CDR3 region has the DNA TGTGCCAGCAGTATTAACGATAGCTCCTACAATGAGCAGTTCTTC. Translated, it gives CASSINDSSYNEQFF.

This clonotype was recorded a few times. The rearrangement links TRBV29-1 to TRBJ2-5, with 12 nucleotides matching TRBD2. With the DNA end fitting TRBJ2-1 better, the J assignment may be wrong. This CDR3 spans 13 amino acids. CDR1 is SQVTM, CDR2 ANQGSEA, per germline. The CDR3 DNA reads TGCAGCGTTGGACTAGCGGGAGTAAGGGAGCAGTTCTTC. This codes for CSVGLAGVREQFF.

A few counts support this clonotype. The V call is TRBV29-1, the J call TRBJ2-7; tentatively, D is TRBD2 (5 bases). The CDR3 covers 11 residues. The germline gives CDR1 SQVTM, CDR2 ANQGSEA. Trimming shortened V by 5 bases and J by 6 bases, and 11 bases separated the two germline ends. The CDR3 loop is CSVSEGTEQYF. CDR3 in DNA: TGCAGCGTTAGTGAGGGCACCGAGCAGTACTTC.

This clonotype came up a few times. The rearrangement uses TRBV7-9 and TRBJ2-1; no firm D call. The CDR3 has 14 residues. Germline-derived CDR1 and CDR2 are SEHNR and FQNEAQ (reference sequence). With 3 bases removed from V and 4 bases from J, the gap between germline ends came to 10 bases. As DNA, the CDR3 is TGTGCCAGCAGCTTTTATACAACTTACAATGAGCAGTTCTTC. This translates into CASSFYTTYNEQFF.

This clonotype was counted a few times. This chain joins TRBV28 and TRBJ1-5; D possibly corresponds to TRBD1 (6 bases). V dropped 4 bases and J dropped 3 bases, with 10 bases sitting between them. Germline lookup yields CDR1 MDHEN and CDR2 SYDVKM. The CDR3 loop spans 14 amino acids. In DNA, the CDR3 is TGTGCCAGCAGTTCGACAGGCCTCAATCAGCCCCAGCATTTT. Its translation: CASSSTGLNQPQHF.